The 29 T cell receptor beta chains below were found in one sample sequenced in a study of T cell changes during pregnancy in multiple sclerosis (dated by TCRdb to about 2019). The library was prepared using the immunoSEQ multiplex PCR assay. Imported from immuneACCESS, the table was reduced by TCRdb to in-frame sequences with V and J called. These copies leave out some clones; in studies compared against another copy, an unresolved V gene accounts for under half, and the cause of the remainder is not known. The sample table lists 40,000 to 45,000 clones, 90% of them with a count of one. The ten largest make up roughly 0.7% of the sample. The source was CD4+ T cells from peripheral blood mononuclear cells, collected before pregnancy. The receptors were sampled from a female donor with multiple sclerosis, enrolled in a pregnancy study.

The chain has TRBV28 and TRBJ2-7; 11 bases map to TRBD2. The germline CDR1 and CDR2 sequences are MDHEN and SYDVKM. V shed 6 bases and J 1 base; nucleotides not matched to a gene: 5. The CDR3 runs to 15 residues. In DNA form, the CDR3 reads TGTGCCAGCAGGCCAAGACTAGCGGGGTCCTACGAGCAGTACTTC. Translation gives CASRPRLAGSYEQYF. The whole variable domain, remainder taken from reference TRBV28 and TRBJ2-7, is DVKVTQSSRYLVKRTGEKVFLECVQDMDHENMFWYRQDPGLGLRLIYFSYDVKMKEKGDIPEGYSVSREKKERFSLILESASTNQTSMYLCASRPRLAGSYEQYFGPGTRLTVT.

This rearrangement joins TRBV2 to TRBJ2-2; 8 bases line up with TRBD2. The length of the CDR3 is 17 residues. Trimming at V came to 4 bases and at J to 4 bases, leaving 11 bases not matched to a gene. Germline CDR1 reads SNHLY; CDR2 reads FYNNEI. CDR3 coding DNA: TGTGCCAGCAGTGCCCCAGGACTAGCAGAGGGCACCGGGGAGCTGTTTTTT. Protein product: CASSAPGLAEGTGELFF.

The genes are TRBV6-5 and TRBJ2-2; D is unresolved. This CDR3 contains 12 residues. Germline-derived CDR1 and CDR2 are MNHEY and SVGAGI. Trimming took off 0 bases at V and 8 bases at J, with 4 bases between the two ends. The CDR3 reads CASSYSRGELFF. The CDR3 DNA sequence: TGTGCCAGCAGTTACTCCAGGGGGGAGCTGTTTTTT.

The chain has TRBV4-1 and TRBJ2-2; D may be TRBD2 (6 bases). The CDR3 runs 15 residues. V was cut by 1 base and J by 7 bases, with 13 bases left in between. Looked up from germline, CDR1 is MGHRA and CDR2 is YSYEKL. CDR3 in DNA: TGCGCCAGCAGCCAAGTTTTACTAGCTGTCGGGGAGCTGTTTTTT. Encoded protein: CASSQVLLAVGELFF.

The chain combines TRBV10-3 with TRBJ1-2; D is possibly TRBD1 (5 bases). CDR3 size: 13 residues. Per the germline V gene, CDR1 is ENHRY and CDR2 is SYGVKD. V dropped 5 bases and J dropped 4 bases, with 11 bases sitting between them. CDR3 region: CAISPDKGYGYTF. In nucleotides, the CDR3 is TGTGCCATCAGTCCGGACAAAGGCTATGGCTACACCTTC.

This chain links TRBV19 with TRBJ2-7; 9 bases line up with TRBD1. CDR3 length equals 14 residues. The trim removed 5 bases at V and 4 bases at J, leaving 6 bases unmatched. Germline assignment: CDR1 LNHDA and CDR2 SQIVND (reference sequence). The CDR3 loop is CASSPTGGKYEQYF. The CDR3 bases are TGTGCCAGTAGTCCAACAGGGGGCAAGTACGAGCAGTACTTC. The variable domain in full, with the rest retrieved from reference TRBV19 and TRBJ2-7, is DGGITQSPKYLFRKEGQNVTLSCEQNLNHDAMYWYRQDPGQGLRLIYYSQIVNDFQKGDIAEGYSVSREKKESFPLTVTSAQKNPTAFYLCASSPTGGKYEQYFGPGTRLTVT.

The chain employs TRBV11-2 and TRBJ2-2, with D perhaps matching TRBD1 (5 bases). Germline loops: CDR1 SGHAT, CDR2 FQNNGV. CDR3 length: 13 residues. Trimming left V 5 bases short and J 5 bases short, with 9 bases between. The CDR3 is CASSRQGTGELFF. The CDR3 bases are TGTGCCAGCAGCCGGCAGGGAACCGGGGAGCTGTTTTTT.

The V call is TRBV5-1, the J call TRBJ2-3; 14 nucleotides agree with TRBD2. CDR3 length: 18 residues. CDR1 is SGHRS, CDR2 YFSETQ, per germline. V gave up 4 bases and J gave up 0 bases; unmatched junction bases: 7. DNA for the CDR3: TGCGCCAGCAGCAGGGGACTAGCGGGGGACCCTAGCACAGATACGCAGTATTTT. Its protein is CASSRGLAGDPSTDTQYF.

This rearrangement joins TRBV7-2 to TRBJ1-1; no clear D gene. This CDR3 is built from 14 residues. Per germline, CDR1 SGHTA and CDR2 FQGNSA. V lost 1 base to trimming and J lost 5 bases, with 11 bases between them. Here the CDR3 reads CASSLEGWRTEAFF. For the CDR3, the DNA is TGTGCCAGCAGCTTAGAAGGGTGGAGGACTGAAGCTTTCTTT.

J is TRBJ2-2 and V is TRBV10-3; 8 nucleotides agree with TRBD1. Looked up from germline, CDR1 is ENHRY and CDR2 is SYGVKD. V lost 10 bases and J lost 4; bases outside the gene matches: 8. The CDR3 consists of 14 residues. The CDR3 sequence: CATGQGIGTGELFF. The CDR3 DNA follows: TGTGCCACAGGACAGGGAATAGGCACCGGGGAGCTGTTTTTT.

V and J are TRBV29-1 and TRBJ2-2; 13 nucleotides match TRBD2. The J segment lost 3 bases and the V segment lost 7 bases, leaving 5 bases of the junction unmatched. The CDR3 runs 15 residues. Looked up from germline, CDR1 is SQVTM and CDR2 is ANQGSEA. The CDR3 nucleotides read TGCAGCGCCCAGGGACTAGCGGGATACACCGGGGAGCTGTTTTTT. It codes for CSAQGLAGYTGELFF.

A single count supports this clone. The V gene is TRBV5-5, the J gene TRBJ2-5, with 7 bases lining up with TRBD2. Germline CDR1 and CDR2: SGHKS and YYEKEE (reference sequence). CDR3 size: 15 residues. The J segment lost 5 bases and the V segment lost 2 bases, leaving 9 bases of the junction unmatched. CDR3 amino acids: CASSFGLVDWETQYF. CDR3 DNA: TGTGCCAGCAGCTTCGGACTAGTTGACTGGGAGACCCAGTACTTC. The variable domain in full, with the rest retrieved from reference TRBV5-5 and TRBJ2-5, is DAGVTQSPTHLIKTRGQQVTLRCSPISGHKSVSWYQQVLGQGPQFIFQYYEKEERGRGNFPDRFSARQFPNYSSELNVNALLLGDSALYLCASSFGLVDWETQYFGPGTRLLVL.

This chain joins TRBV5-4 and TRBJ2-3, with 8 bases identical to TRBD1. V trimming: 3 bases; J trimming: 7 bases; junction bases outside the gene matches: 10. The CDR3 contains 15 residues. The germline V gene encodes CDR1 SGHNT and CDR2 YYREEE (reference sequence). CDR3 region: CASSSPGQEVYTQYF. For the CDR3, the DNA is TGTGCCAGCAGCTCCCCGGGACAGGAGGTCTATACGCAGTATTTT.

This clone has a handful of counts. The V call is TRBV2, the J call TRBJ2-1; 8 bases are a match to TRBD1. V was pared by 6 bases and J by 4 bases, with 11 bases of the junction left unmatched. This CDR3 comprises 16 residues. Germline values: CDR1 SNHLY, CDR2 FYNNEI. Here the CDR3 DNA reads TGTGCCAGCAGCCTCAGGGGGCAGTCCCGATACAATGAGCAGTTCTTC. Its translation: CASSLRGQSRYNEQFF.

The V and J genes are TRBV10-3 and TRBJ2-6, with D possibly TRBD1 on 7 matching bases. Between the trimmed V and J ends, which lost 8 bases and 0 bases, there was a span of 17 bases. The CDR3 is made up of 17 amino acids. The germline V gene has CDR1 ENHRY and CDR2 SYGVKD. The CDR3 spells CAIRGQGGLSGANVLTF. CDR3 bases: TGTGCCATCCGTGGCCAGGGGGGCCTCTCTGGGGCCAACGTCCTGACTTTC.

This rearrangement joins TRBV9 to TRBJ2-3; 8 bases line up with TRBD2. This CDR3 comprises 17 residues. CDR1 SGDLS and CDR2 YYNGEE come from the germline V gene. Trimming removed 4 bases from V and 4 bases from J; junction bases left unmatched: 14. CDR3 loop: CASSTASGRNPPDTQYF. CDR3 in DNA: TGTGCCAGCAGCACGGCGAGCGGGAGAAACCCCCCAGATACGCAGTATTTT.

The chain couples TRBV28 to TRBJ1-2, with TRBD1 identical over 7 bases. Germline lookup yields CDR1 MDHEN and CDR2 SYDVKM. The CDR3 sequence is 18 residues long. With 8 bases clipped from V and 2 bases from J, the junction kept 20 bases outside the gene matches. The CDR3 reads CASALLGQGDPKNYGYTF. As DNA, the CDR3 is TGTGCCAGCGCCCTATTGGGGCAGGGGGATCCAAAAAACTATGGCTACACCTTC.

This chain links TRBV5-1 with TRBJ1-5; 7 nucleotides align to TRBD1. Unmatched junction bases numbered 10, after V lost 4 bases and J lost 6 bases. This CDR3 is built from 15 residues. The germline gives CDR1 SGHRS, CDR2 YFSETQ. CDR3 residues: CASSLITGDGQPQHF. CDR3 DNA: TGCGCCAGCAGCCTAATCACAGGGGACGGTCAGCCCCAGCATTTT.

The V call is TRBV9, the J call TRBJ2-1, with 8 bases that match TRBD2. This CDR3 is 15 amino acids long. Germline V CDR1 and CDR2: SGDLS, YYNGEE. V lost 2 bases to trimming and J lost 4 bases; unmatched junction nucleotides: 5. The chain's CDR3 is CASSVERGPYNEQFF. The DNA for the CDR3 is TGTGCCAGCAGCGTCGAGCGGGGGCCGTACAATGAGCAGTTCTTC.

V and J are TRBV30 and TRBJ2-1; D uncertain. This CDR3 is built from 12 residues. The V end lost 3 bases, the J end lost 5 bases, and 8 bases lay between the germline ends. The germline gives CDR1 GTSNPN, CDR2 SVGIG (reference sequence). The CDR3 region has the DNA TGTGCCTGGAGCCAGGTTCACAATGAGCAGTTCTTC. It is translated as CAWSQVHNEQFF.

V and J are TRBV7-2 and TRBJ1-3, with TRBD1 as a possible D gene (5 bases). CDR1 and CDR2 from the germline V gene are SGHTA and FQGNSA. Trimming removed 3 bases from V and 0 bases from J, with 9 bases in between. This CDR3 has 15 amino acids. The CDR3, as DNA: TGTGCCAGCAGCTTGCTCGGGGGCTCTGGAAACACCATATATTTT. Encoded protein: CASSLLGGSGNTIYF.

This clone came up once. The V and J genes are TRBV10-3 and TRBJ1-1, with 8 bases lining up with TRBD1. V was pared by 6 bases and J by 1 base, with 4 bases of the junction left unmatched. The CDR3 totals 14 residues. Germline V gives CDR1 ENHRY, CDR2 SYGVKD. For the CDR3, the DNA is TGTGCCATCAGGGCCGGACAGGGGAACACTGAAGCTTTCTTT. Residues: CAIRAGQGNTEAFF.

The rearrangement links TRBV7-2 to TRBJ1-5; the D gene is possibly TRBD1 (6 bases). Trimming left V 5 bases short and J 5 bases short, with 10 bases between. CDR1 SGHTA and CDR2 FQGNSA come from the germline V gene. This CDR3 comprises 13 residues. CDR3 sequence reads: CASSPQGDQPQHF. The CDR3 nucleotides are TGTGCCAGCAGCCCACAGGGAGATCAGCCCCAGCATTTT.

The chain has TRBV19 and TRBJ2-3; D gene ambiguous. Per the germline V gene, CDR1 is LNHDA and CDR2 is SQIVND (reference sequence). V was cut by 3 bases and J by 6 bases, with 7 bases left in between. The CDR3 runs to 12 residues. The CDR3: CASSISRDTQYF. CDR3 coding DNA: TGTGCCAGTAGTATTTCTAGGGATACGCAGTATTTT.

This clone is a singleton in its sample. The V gene is TRBV11-2, the J gene TRBJ2-4; 7 bases line up with TRBD1. Looked up from germline, CDR1 is SGHAT and CDR2 is FQNNGV. J was trimmed by 0 bases and V by 4 bases; bases with no gene match: 12. CDR3 length: 18 residues. CDR3 DNA: TGTGCCAGCAGCTACCTAACAGGGGCGGCCTTAGCCAAAAACATTCAGTACTTC. Translation: CASSYLTGAALAKNIQYF.

The chain is built from TRBV5-1 and TRBJ2-3; 9 bases are shared with TRBD1. The CDR3 contains 15 residues. From germline, CDR1 is SGHRS and CDR2 YFSETQ. V lost 4 bases, J lost 3 bases, and 6 bases stayed unmatched. CDR3 nucleotides: TGCGCCAGCAGCACGGGACAGGGAGGGACAGATACGCAGTATTTT. As protein: CASSTGQGGTDTQYF.

This clone was detected ten times or more. V usage is TRBV2 and J usage is TRBJ1-2, with 9 bases that match TRBD1. J gave up 0 bases and V 5 bases, and 4 bases lay outside the gene matches. CDR1 SNHLY and CDR2 FYNNEI come from the germline V gene. The CDR3 has 15 amino acids. The CDR3 DNA is TGTGCCAGCAGTCAACAGGGGGCCGCTAACTATGGCTACACCTTC. Amino acid sequence: CASSQQGAANYGYTF.

This clone appeared once. The V and J genes are TRBV6-6 and TRBJ2-1; 9 bases agree with TRBD2. There are 16 residues in the CDR3. With 2 bases clipped from V and 3 bases from J, the junction kept 5 bases outside the gene matches. Per the germline V gene, CDR1 is MNHNY and CDR2 is SVGAGI (reference sequence). CDR3 in DNA: TGTGCCAGCAGTTACGTGGGGACTAGCCTCTACAATGAGCAGTTCTTC. It codes for CASSYVGTSLYNEQFF.

The chain uses TRBV10-3 and TRBJ2-5, with a possible D match to TRBD2 (5 bases). CDR1 is ENHRY, CDR2 SYGVKD, per germline. The CDR3 is 12 residues long. V lost 8 bases and J lost 5, with 12 bases in between. The CDR3 sequence is CAIAAGRETQYF. The DNA of the CDR3 is TGTGCCATCGCTGCGGGTAGGGAGACCCAGTACTTC.